The source of this T cell receptor beta chain is a study of T cell responses to AZD1222 COVID-19 vaccine. The wider study: Second doses at about 4 or about 12 weeks were pooled. Study findings and constraints: Only a handful of AZD1222 recipients were seropositive at baseline. Clonal diversity may have been underestimated, and the donors were mostly white British, with more females than males.

This CDR3 is 15 amino acids long. V shed 0 bases, J shed 6 bases, and the junction held 4 bases outside the gene matches. Germline assignment: CDR1 SGHRS and CDR2 YFSETQ. Assay used: immunoSEQ multiplex PCR; TCRdb lists only in-frame clones, some missing. The sample has about 170,000 clones, approximately 93% seen once. Concerning this clone: Its cognate antigen is unknown.

The V gene is TRBV5-1, the J gene TRBJ1-4; 8 bases fit TRBD1. The source is an adult in good health. The sample was peripheral blood, taken on day 0 of AZD1222 vaccination. In nucleotides, the CDR3 is TGCGCCAGCAGCTTGGAGGGCAGGGGGCATGAAAAACTGTTTTTT. Encoded protein: CASSLEGRGHEKLFF. The full variable domain, completed using reference TRBV5-1 and TRBJ1-4, is KAGVTQTPRYLIKTRGQQVTLSCSPISGHRSVSWYQQTPGQGLQFLFEYFSETQRNKGNFPGRFSGRQFSNSRSEMNVSTLELGDSALYLCASSLEGRGHEKLFFGSGTQLSVL.